This is a list of T cell receptor beta chains from one sample in a study of human T cells and chemical hapten exposure. TCRdb independently ran MiXCR on the RACE reads; one entry per CDR3 protein. There are around 67,000 distinct CDR3 sequences in the sample; 7.5% to 9.5% occur only once, and approximately 3.5% lies in the top ten. Sample: whole blood, taken in connection with sensitization to the hapten diphenylcyclopropenone (DPC). The receptor source for this set is a woman in her fifties or sixties with alopecia areata. Some clones in this sample may be carry-over from other donors' samples. The CDR3 runs from the conserved cysteine through the conserved F or W. D genes are given only for firm matches. The size entry is marked missing in some rows and otherwise reads once, few, many or a size class.

D gene: .
clone size: few
J gene: TRBJ2-5
V gene: TRBV5-6
CDR3 protein: CASSLVTREETQYF
CDR3 DNA: TGTGCCAGCAGCTTGGTTACCCGAGAAGAGACCCAGTACTTC

D gene: .
clone size: many
J gene: TRBJ1-4
V gene: TRBV29-1
CDR3 protein: CSAEEGQLFF
CDR3 DNA: TGCAGCGCCGAGGAAGGTCAACTGTTTTTT

D gene: .
clone size: few
J gene: TRBJ2-2
V gene: TRBV12-3/TRBV12-4
CDR3 protein: CASSFMDTGELFF
CDR3 DNA: TGTGCCAGCAGTTTCATGGACACCGGGGAGCTGTTTTTT

D gene: .
clone size: few
J gene: TRBJ1-1
V gene: TRBV6-2/TRBV6-3
CDR3 protein: CASSYSRVVEAFF
CDR3 DNA: TGTGCCAGCAGTTACTCCCGCGTTGTCGAAGCTTTCTTT

D gene: .
clone size: .
J gene: TRBJ2-7
V gene: TRBV30
CDR3 protein: CAWSKDGYEQYF
CDR3 DNA: TGTGCCTGGAGTAAGGACGGTTACGAGCAGTACTTC

D gene: .
clone size: many
J gene: TRBJ2-3
V gene: TRBV12-5
CDR3 protein: CASGLSRRGLTDTQYF
CDR3 DNA: TGTGCTAGTGGTTTAAGTCGCCGGGGCCTCACAGATACGCAGTATTTT

D gene: .
clone size: many
J gene: TRBJ1-1
V gene: TRBV5-1
CDR3 protein: CASSWAGGTTEAFF
CDR3 DNA: TGCGCCAGCAGCTGGGCTGGGGGGACTACTGAAGCTTTCTTT

D gene: .
clone size: many
J gene: TRBJ1-6
V gene: TRBV9
CDR3 protein: CASSVAPNNSPLHF
CDR3 DNA: TGTGCCAGCAGCGTAGCTCCGAATAATTCACCCCTCCACTTT

D gene: .
clone size: few
J gene: TRBJ2-7
V gene: TRBV12-3/TRBV12-4
CDR3 protein: CASSLNGVSYEQYF
CDR3 DNA: TGTGCCAGCAGTTTAAACGGAGTCTCCTACGAGCAGTACTTC

D gene: .
clone size: .
J gene: TRBJ2-3
V gene: TRBV7-2
CDR3 protein: CASSPRKADTQYF
CDR3 DNA: TGTGCCAGCAGCCCCCGGAAGGCGGATACGCAGTATTTT

D gene: TRBD1
clone size: many
J gene: TRBJ1-5
V gene: TRBV5-6
CDR3 protein: CASSLRQGRSNQPQHF
CDR3 DNA: TGTGCCAGCAGCCTACGACAGGGGCGTAGCAATCAGCCCCAGCATTTT

D gene: TRBD1
clone size: few
J gene: TRBJ2-5
V gene: TRBV6-1
CDR3 protein: CASSESIGTGVQETQYF
CDR3 DNA: TGTGCCAGCAGTGAATCCATCGGGACAGGGGTCCAAGAGACCCAGTACTTC

D gene: .
clone size: .
J gene: TRBJ1-2
V gene: TRBV7-8
CDR3 protein: CASSLGGAGPSYGYTF
CDR3 DNA: TGTGCCAGCAGCTTAGGAGGGGCAGGACCTTCCTATGGCTACACCTTC

D gene: TRBD2
clone size: few
J gene: TRBJ2-2
V gene: TRBV20-1
CDR3 protein: CSAPGLEGTGELFF
CDR3 DNA: TGCAGTGCTCCCGGACTAGAAGGCACCGGGGAGCTGTTTTTT

D gene: .
clone size: few
J gene: TRBJ1-2
V gene: TRBV28
CDR3 protein: CASTSMGPIYGYTF
CDR3 DNA: TGTGCCAGCACTTCCATGGGCCCCATCTATGGCTACACCTTC

D gene: .
clone size: .
J gene: TRBJ2-1
V gene: TRBV20-1
CDR3 protein: CSARDHWGHNEQFF
CDR3 DNA: TGCAGTGCTAGAGATCATTGGGGTCACAATGAGCAGTTCTTC

D gene: .
clone size: few
J gene: TRBJ2-7
V gene: TRBV10-3
CDR3 protein: CAISEMGLGRRDF
CDR3 DNA: TGTGCCATCAGTGAGATGGGACTGGGTCGGAGGGACTTC

D gene: .
clone size: .
J gene: TRBJ2-3
V gene: TRBV29-1
CDR3 protein: CSVVTTDTDTQYF
CDR3 DNA: TGCAGCGTTGTAACTACAGACACAGATACGCAGTATTTT

D gene: TRBD1
clone size: many
J gene: TRBJ1-6
V gene: TRBV19
CDR3 protein: CASSMRLGQVVNSPLHF
CDR3 DNA: TGTGCCAGTAGTATGAGACTTGGACAGGTCGTTAATTCACCCCTCCACTTT

D gene: .
clone size: many
J gene: TRBJ1-1
V gene: TRBV6-6
CDR3 protein: CASSKLGTGNTEAFF
CDR3 DNA: TGTGCCAGCAGTAAGCTAGGGACGGGGAACACTGAAGCTTTCTTT

D gene: TRBD2
clone size: few
J gene: TRBJ2-5
V gene: TRBV6-6
CDR3 protein: CASRIPGREETQYF
CDR3 DNA: TGTGCCAGCCGCATACCAGGGAGGGAAGAGACCCAGTACTTC

D gene: TRBD1
clone size: .
J gene: TRBJ2-3
V gene: TRBV29-1
CDR3 protein: CSAVTGDADTQYF
CDR3 DNA: TGCAGCGCAGTAACAGGGGACGCAGATACGCAGTATTTT

D gene: .
clone size: .
J gene: TRBJ2-4
V gene: TRBV13
CDR3 protein: CASSSGIGEENIQYF
CDR3 DNA: TGTGCCAGCAGCTCAGGGATTGGTGAGGAAAACATTCAGTACTTC

D gene: TRBD1
clone size: many
J gene: TRBJ1-5
V gene: TRBV15
CDR3 protein: CATSRDPGQGGQPQHF
CDR3 DNA: TGTGCCACCAGCAGAGATCCCGGACAGGGTGGGCAGCCCCAGCATTTT

D gene: .
clone size: many
J gene: TRBJ2-1
V gene: TRBV5-4
CDR3 protein: CASSLGGNSYNEQFF
CDR3 DNA: TGTGCCAGCAGCTTAGGGGGTAATTCCTACAATGAGCAGTTCTTC

D gene: .
clone size: .
J gene: TRBJ1-4
V gene: TRBV12-3/TRBV12-4
CDR3 protein: CASTMSENEKLFF
CDR3 DNA: TGTGCCAGCACCATGTCGGAGAATGAAAAACTGTTTTTT

D gene: .
clone size: .
J gene: TRBJ1-6
V gene: TRBV15
CDR3 protein: CATREGGFGSPLHF
CDR3 DNA: TGTGCCACCAGGGAGGGGGGGTTCGGTTCACCCCTCCACTTT

D gene: .
clone size: .
J gene: TRBJ1-5
V gene: TRBV2
CDR3 protein: CASSEARGPQHF
CDR3 DNA: TGTGCCAGCAGTGAAGCGCGGGGACCCCAGCATTTT

D gene: TRBD2
clone size: many
J gene: TRBJ2-1
V gene: TRBV6-2/TRBV6-3
CDR3 protein: CASGHLWGGGPKSYNEQFF
CDR3 DNA: TGTGCCAGCGGGCACCTCTGGGGCGGGGGGCCCAAATCCTACAATGAGCAGTTCTTC

D gene: .
clone size: few
J gene: TRBJ1-1
V gene: TRBV19
CDR3 protein: CASSANRAMNTEAFF
CDR3 DNA: TGTGCCAGTAGCGCAAACAGAGCCATGAACACTGAAGCTTTCTTT

D gene: .
clone size: many
J gene: TRBJ2-7
V gene: TRBV5-1
CDR3 protein: CASSLDGFTYEQYF
CDR3 DNA: TGCGCCAGCAGCTTGGACGGGTTCACCTACGAGCAGTACTTC

D gene: .
clone size: few
J gene: TRBJ1-2
V gene: TRBV3-1
CDR3 protein: CASTLSGVSSGGYTF
CDR3 DNA: TGTGCCAGCACCCTTAGCGGGGTCTCCTCGGGTGGCTACACCTTC

D gene: .
clone size: many
J gene: TRBJ1-3
V gene: TRBV9
CDR3 protein: CASSVGSLSGNTIYF
CDR3 DNA: TGTGCCAGCAGCGTTGGCAGCCTCTCTGGAAACACCATATATTTT

D gene: .
clone size: few
J gene: TRBJ1-1
V gene: TRBV16
CDR3 protein: CASSPQRGGTEAFF
CDR3 DNA: TGTGCCAGCAGCCCCCAACGGGGGGGCACTGAAGCTTTCTTT

D gene: TRBD1
clone size: .
J gene: TRBJ1-5
V gene: TRBV18
CDR3 protein: CASSTGNQPQHF
CDR3 DNA: TGTGCCAGCTCGACAGGGAATCAGCCCCAGCATTTT

D gene: .
clone size: few
J gene: TRBJ1-4
V gene: TRBV7-9
CDR3 protein: CASTPRGPNEKLFF
CDR3 DNA: TGTGCCAGCACCCCCCGGGGCCCTAATGAAAAACTGTTTTTT

D gene: TRBD1
clone size: .
J gene: TRBJ2-3
V gene: TRBV2
CDR3 protein: CASTLGQTSTDTQYF
CDR3 DNA: TGTGCCAGCACCTTGGGACAGACTAGCACAGATACGCAGTATTTT

D gene: .
clone size: .
J gene: TRBJ2-7
V gene: TRBV28
CDR3 protein: CASRGTLGSYEQYF
CDR3 DNA: TGTGCCAGCAGGGGCACCCTTGGCTCCTACGAGCAGTACTTC

D gene: TRBD1
clone size: many
J gene: TRBJ1-1
V gene: TRBV2
CDR3 protein: CASSALISRTGGNTEAFF
CDR3 DNA: TGTGCCAGCAGTGCCCTGATTAGTCGGACAGGCGGGAACACTGAAGCTTTCTTT